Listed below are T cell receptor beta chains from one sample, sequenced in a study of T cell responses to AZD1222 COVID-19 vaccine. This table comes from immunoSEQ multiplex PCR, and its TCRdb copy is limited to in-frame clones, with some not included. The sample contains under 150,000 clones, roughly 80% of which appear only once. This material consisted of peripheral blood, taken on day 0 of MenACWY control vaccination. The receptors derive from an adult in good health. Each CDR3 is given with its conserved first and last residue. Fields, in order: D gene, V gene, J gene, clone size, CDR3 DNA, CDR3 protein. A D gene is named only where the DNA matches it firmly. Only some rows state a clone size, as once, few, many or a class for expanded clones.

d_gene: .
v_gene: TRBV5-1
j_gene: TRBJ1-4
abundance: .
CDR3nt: TGCGCCAGCAGCTACGACAGTATGAATGAAAAACTGTTTTTT
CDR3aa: CASSYDSMNEKLFF

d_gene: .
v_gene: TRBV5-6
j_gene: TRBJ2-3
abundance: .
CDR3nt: TGTGCCAGCAGCTTGGTCCGGACGGTTAGCACAGATACGCAGTATTTT
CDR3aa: CASSLVRTVSTDTQYF

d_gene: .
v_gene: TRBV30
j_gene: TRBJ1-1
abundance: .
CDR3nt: TGTGCCTGGGGTACACCGAACACTGAAGCTTTCTTT
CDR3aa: CAWGTPNTEAFF

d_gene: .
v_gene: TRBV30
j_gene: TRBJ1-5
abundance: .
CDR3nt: TGTGCCTGGAGTGTACGCGGGGGTGGTCAGCCCCAGCATTTT
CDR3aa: CAWSVRGGGQPQHF

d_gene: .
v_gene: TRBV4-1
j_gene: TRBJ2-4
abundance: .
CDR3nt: TGCGCCAGCAGCCAACTACATTCAGGGGTCTCCAAAAACATTCAGTACTTC
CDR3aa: CASSQLHSGVSKNIQYF

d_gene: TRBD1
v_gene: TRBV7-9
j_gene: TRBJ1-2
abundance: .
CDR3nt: TGTGCCAGCAGCACCGGACAGGTTGAGGGCTACACCTTC
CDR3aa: CASSTGQVEGYTF

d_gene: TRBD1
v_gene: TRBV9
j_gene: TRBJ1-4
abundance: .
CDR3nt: TGTGCCAGCAGCCCCGGGACAGTGCCCGCAACTAATGAAAAACTGTTTTTT
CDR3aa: CASSPGTVPATNEKLFF

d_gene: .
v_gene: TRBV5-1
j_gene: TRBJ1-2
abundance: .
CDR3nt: TGCGCCAGCAGCTTTGACAGGAACTATGGCTACACCTTC
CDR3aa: CASSFDRNYGYTF

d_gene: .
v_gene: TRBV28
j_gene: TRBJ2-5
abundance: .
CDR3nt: TGTGCCAGCACCCAAGGGGGGCTACAAGAGACCCAGTACTTC
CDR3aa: CASTQGGLQETQYF

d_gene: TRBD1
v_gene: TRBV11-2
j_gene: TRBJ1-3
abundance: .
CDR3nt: TGTGCCAGCAGCTTTAGGGACAGGGAGCTTGGAAACACCATATATTTT
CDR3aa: CASSFRDRELGNTIYF

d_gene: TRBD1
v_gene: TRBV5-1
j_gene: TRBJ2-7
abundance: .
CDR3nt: TGCGCCAGCAGCTTGGTGGAAGGGGGCAAGCAGTACTTC
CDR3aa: CASSLVEGGKQYF

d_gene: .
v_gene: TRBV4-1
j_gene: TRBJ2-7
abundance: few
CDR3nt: TGCGCCAGCAGCCAAGAAGGAGGGGAAGACGAGCAGTACTTC
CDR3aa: CASSQEGGEDEQYF

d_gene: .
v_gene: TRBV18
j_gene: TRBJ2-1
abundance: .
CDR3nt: TGTGCCAGCTCACCGGCGGGGCAATGGGATGAGCAGTTCTTC
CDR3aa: CASSPAGQWDEQFF

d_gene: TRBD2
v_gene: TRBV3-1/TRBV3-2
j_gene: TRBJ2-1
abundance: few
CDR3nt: TGTGCCAGCAGCCTCATTAGCGGGGGGGCCGACAATGAGCAGTTCTTC
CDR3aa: CASSLISGGADNEQFF

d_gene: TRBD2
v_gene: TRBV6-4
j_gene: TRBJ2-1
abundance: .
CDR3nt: TGTGCCAGCAGTGAAACTAGCGGAGGGAGTGAGCAGTTCTTC
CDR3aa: CASSETSGGSEQFF